The rows below give T cell receptor beta chains drawn from one sample of a study of control samples from healthy donors and cancer patients. The method was immunoSEQ multiplex PCR; TCRdb's version includes in-frame clones alone and lacks a portion of them. The sample comprises about 120,000 clones, more than 70% of which are singletons, and 40% rests with the top ten. Material: blood. Source of these receptors: a man aged 50 or older in good health. Each CDR3 is given with its conserved first and last residue. The order of the fields is clone size, CDR3 length, V gene, D gene, J gene, CDR3 DNA, CDR3 protein. D genes are given only for firm matches. Part of the rows lack a size; the others show once, few, many or a class for expanded clones.

abundance: -; len: 12; v_gene: TRBV10-3; d_gene: TRBD1; j_gene: TRBJ1-4; CDR3nt: TGTGCCATCAGACAGGGGGCTGGAAAACTGTTTTTT; CDR3aa: CAIRQGAGKLFF
abundance: once; len: 14; v_gene: TRBV4-2; d_gene: TRBD1; j_gene: TRBJ1-1; CDR3nt: TGTGCCAGCAGATTATCAGGGGGGAACACTGAAGCTTTCTTT; CDR3aa: CASRLSGGNTEAFF
abundance: -; len: 15; v_gene: TRBV6-5; d_gene: -; j_gene: TRBJ1-2; CDR3nt: TGTGCCAGCAGTTACTCAGAGGGGGGGAGCTATGGCTACACCTTC; CDR3aa: CASSYSEGGSYGYTF
abundance: -; len: 16; v_gene: TRBV4-3; d_gene: -; j_gene: TRBJ1-6; CDR3nt: TGCGCCAGCAGCCAGACGTGGGGAGCGGGCAATTCACCCCTCCACTTT; CDR3aa: CASSQTWGAGNSPLHF
abundance: -; len: 14; v_gene: TRBV19; d_gene: -; j_gene: TRBJ1-5; CDR3nt: TGTGCCAGTAGTAAGGGGGGGGACGGTCAGCCCCAGCATTTT; CDR3aa: CASSKGGDGQPQHF
abundance: -; len: 15; v_gene: TRBV11-1; d_gene: TRBD2; j_gene: TRBJ2-5; CDR3nt: TGTGCCAGCAGCCCTAGCGGGGGGCTAACAGAGACCCAGTACTTC; CDR3aa: CASSPSGGLTETQYF
abundance: -; len: 12; v_gene: TRBV7-9; d_gene: -; j_gene: TRBJ1-1; CDR3nt: TGTGCCAGCAGCTTGAGGGCTGATGAAGCTTTCTTT; CDR3aa: CASSLRADEAFF
abundance: -; len: 14; v_gene: TRBV2; d_gene: -; j_gene: TRBJ2-7; CDR3nt: TGTGCCAGCAGTGAGGGGGTCGGTACCTACGAGCAGTACTTC; CDR3aa: CASSEGVGTYEQYF
abundance: -; len: 16; v_gene: TRBV5-1; d_gene: TRBD1; j_gene: TRBJ2-7; CDR3nt: TGCGCCAGCAGCTCCCGGGACAGAGGAATCTCCTACGAGCAGTACTTC; CDR3aa: CASSSRDRGISYEQYF
abundance: -; len: 16; v_gene: TRBV6-1; d_gene: TRBD1; j_gene: TRBJ1-3; CDR3nt: TGTGCCAGCAGTGAGGGACAGTTTAGCTCTGGAAACACCATATATTTT; CDR3aa: CASSEGQFSSGNTIYF
abundance: -; len: 12; v_gene: TRBV19; d_gene: -; j_gene: TRBJ1-2; CDR3nt: TGTGCCAGTAGTGAGGGGTACTATGGCTACACCTTC; CDR3aa: CASSEGYYGYTF
abundance: -; len: 12; v_gene: TRBV2; d_gene: -; j_gene: TRBJ1-2; CDR3nt: TGTGCCAGCAGTGACGCTAACTATGGCTACACCTTC; CDR3aa: CASSDANYGYTF
abundance: -; len: 14; v_gene: TRBV7-9; d_gene: -; j_gene: TRBJ1-1; CDR3nt: TGTGCCAGCAGCGATAACAGAGGGTCGGCTGGAGCTTTCTTT; CDR3aa: CASSDNRGSAGAFF
abundance: -; len: 14; v_gene: TRBV7-9; d_gene: -; j_gene: TRBJ2-7; CDR3nt: TGTGCCAGCAGCTTAGGAGATCTAAGCCACGAGCAGTACTTC; CDR3aa: CASSLGDLSHEQYF
abundance: -; len: 16; v_gene: TRBV5-4; d_gene: TRBD1; j_gene: TRBJ1-1; CDR3nt: TGTGCCAGCAGTTTGGACAGGGGGCTTCTTAACACTGAAGCTTTCTTT; CDR3aa: CASSLDRGLLNTEAFF
abundance: -; len: 15; v_gene: TRBV21-1; d_gene: -; j_gene: TRBJ2-7; CDR3nt: TGTGCCAGCAGCAAAGCCCAGGGGAGAAGGAACGAGCAGTACTTC; CDR3aa: CASSKAQGRRNEQYF
abundance: -; len: 16; v_gene: TRBV7-9; d_gene: TRBD1; j_gene: TRBJ1-2; CDR3nt: TGTGCCAGCAGCTCCGAAAACCTCAGGGGGGTTTATGGCTACACCTTC; CDR3aa: CASSSENLRGVYGYTF
abundance: -; len: 13; v_gene: TRBV12-5; d_gene: -; j_gene: TRBJ1-2; CDR3nt: TGTGCTAACTCAAAACAGGGAGAGAACGGCTACACCTTC; CDR3aa: CANSKQGENGYTF
abundance: -; len: 14; v_gene: TRBV5-1; d_gene: -; j_gene: TRBJ2-5; CDR3nt: TGCGCCAGCAGCTACAACCGGGGGAGTGAGACCCAGTACTTC; CDR3aa: CASSYNRGSETQYF
abundance: -; len: 16; v_gene: TRBV18; d_gene: -; j_gene: TRBJ1-2; CDR3nt: TGTGCCAGCTCACCAAATTCAGCAGGGCGAGGGTATGGCTACACCTTC; CDR3aa: CASSPNSAGRGYGYTF
abundance: -; len: 16; v_gene: TRBV7-2; d_gene: TRBD1; j_gene: TRBJ1-2; CDR3nt: TGTGCCAGCAGCCCCTGGAAACAGGGGGCTCTCTATGGCTACACCTTC; CDR3aa: CASSPWKQGALYGYTF
abundance: -; len: 17; v_gene: TRBV5-4; d_gene: TRBD1; j_gene: TRBJ2-1; CDR3nt: TGTGCCAGCAGCTTGGGCGGGACAGGGAGCTCCTACAATGAGCAGTTCTTC; CDR3aa: CASSLGGTGSSYNEQFF